A selection of T cell receptor beta chains follows, all from one sample in a study of CD8 T cells in Susac syndrome. TCRdb independently ran MiXCR on the immunoSEQ multiplex PCR reads; one entry per CDR3 protein. Among approximately 80,000 distinct CDR3 sequences, around 94% were seen once, and the ten largest hold roughly 0.5%. Sequencing was performed on CD8+ T cells from PBMCs. These receptors were collected from a human donor with Susac syndrome. Each CDR3 is given without its conserved first and last residue.

V gene,J gene,CDR3 protein
TRBV5-1,TRBJ1-1,ASRTGGVTEAF
TRBV13,TRBJ2-7,ASSLYLSGEQY
TRBV25-1,TRBJ1-5,ASSGTGGNYSNQPQH
TRBV4-3,TRBJ2-3,ASSQDVAGRTDTQY
TRBV6-5,TRBJ1-6,ASSYGQGSTYNSPLH
TRBV28,TRBJ2-1,ASSFIGPNEQF
TRBV9,TRBJ2-2,ASSVKPNTGELF
TRBV2,TRBJ2-7,ATVDGTEVYEQY
TRBV7-9,TRBJ2-1,ASSAGLAGSNEQF
TRBV5-5,TRBJ2-5,ASSRRSKSYQETQY
TRBV27,TRBJ2-1,ASSLGGAQSEQF
TRBV6-6,TRBJ2-7,ASSSTSLTGEQY
TRBV9,TRBJ2-3,ASTPLHSGGGSTDTQY
TRBV5-1,TRBJ2-3,ASSFQDTQY
TRBV7-9,TRBJ2-7,ASSFGLYEQY
TRBV4-1,TRBJ2-3,ASSQDEQATEY
TRBV6-5,TRBJ2-2,ASSYGSATGELF
TRBV9,TRBJ1-6,ASSSLFRPTQGSPLH
TRBV9,TRBJ2-1,ASSVDRYEQF
TRBV6-2/TRBV6-3,TRBJ2-3,ASSPRRNTQY
TRBV13,TRBJ2-7,ASSPETGRGYEQY
TRBV20-1,TRBJ2-1,SACPLNEQF
TRBV19,TRBJ2-7,ASTYPSGRYEQY
TRBV27,TRBJ2-5,ASSSRAETQY
TRBV7-8,TRBJ2-2,ASSFRGLALTGELF
TRBV5-7,TRBJ1-2,ASSSDRTYYGYT
TRBV7-9,TRBJ2-4,ASTPYPGTSGGDQY
TRBV5-1,TRBJ1-5,ASSSTPGGNQPQH
TRBV7-9,TRBJ1-2,ASSLGLEGYT
TRBV3-1,TRBJ2-3,ASSQVVQTTDTQY
TRBV6-2/TRBV6-3,TRBJ2-1,ASSLVSGVWEQF
TRBV2,TRBJ2-3,ASSETGGRTDTQY
TRBV24-1,TRBJ1-2,ATSDFRLTYGYT
TRBV2,TRBJ2-5,ASRQGETQY
TRBV5-4,TRBJ2-5,ASTARGQETQY